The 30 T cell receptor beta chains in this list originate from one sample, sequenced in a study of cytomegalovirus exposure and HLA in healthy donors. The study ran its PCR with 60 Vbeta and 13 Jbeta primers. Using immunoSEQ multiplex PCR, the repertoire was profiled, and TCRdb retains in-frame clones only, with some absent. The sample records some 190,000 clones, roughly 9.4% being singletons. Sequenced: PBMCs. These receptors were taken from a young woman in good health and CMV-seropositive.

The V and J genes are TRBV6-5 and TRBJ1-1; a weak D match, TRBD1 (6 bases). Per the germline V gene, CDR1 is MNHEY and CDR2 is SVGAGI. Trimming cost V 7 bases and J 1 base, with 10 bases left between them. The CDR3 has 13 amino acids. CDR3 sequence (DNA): TGTGCCAGCAACCCACAGGGGAACACTGAAGCTTTCTTT. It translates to CASNPQGNTEAFF.

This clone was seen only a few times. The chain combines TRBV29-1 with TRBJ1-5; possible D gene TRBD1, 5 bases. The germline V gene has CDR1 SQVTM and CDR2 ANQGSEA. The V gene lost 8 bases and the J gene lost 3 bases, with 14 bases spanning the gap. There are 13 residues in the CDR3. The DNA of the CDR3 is TGCAGCCTGGAGGGACGGGACAATCAGCCCCAGCATTTT. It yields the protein CSLEGRDNQPQHF. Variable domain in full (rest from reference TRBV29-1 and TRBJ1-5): SAVISQKPSRDICQRGTSLTIQCQVDSQVTMMFWYRQQPGQSLTLIATANQGSEATYESGFVIDKFPISRPNLTFSTLTVSNMSPEDSSIYLCSLEGRDNQPQHFGDGTRLSIL.

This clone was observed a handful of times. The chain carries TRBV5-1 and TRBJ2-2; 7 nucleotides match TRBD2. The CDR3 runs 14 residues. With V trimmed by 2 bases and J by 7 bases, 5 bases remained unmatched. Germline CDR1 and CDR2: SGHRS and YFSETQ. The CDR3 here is CASSLGTIGGELFF. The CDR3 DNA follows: TGCGCCAGCAGCTTAGGGACTATCGGCGGGGAGCTGTTTTTT.

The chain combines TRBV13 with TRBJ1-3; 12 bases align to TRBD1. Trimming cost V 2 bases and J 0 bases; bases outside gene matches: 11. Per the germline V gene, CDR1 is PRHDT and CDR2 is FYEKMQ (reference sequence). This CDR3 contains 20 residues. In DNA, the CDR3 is TGTGCCAGCAGCTTAAATATGGGACAGGGGGCCTTCATCTCTGGAAACACCATATATTTT. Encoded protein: CASSLNMGQGAFISGNTIYF.

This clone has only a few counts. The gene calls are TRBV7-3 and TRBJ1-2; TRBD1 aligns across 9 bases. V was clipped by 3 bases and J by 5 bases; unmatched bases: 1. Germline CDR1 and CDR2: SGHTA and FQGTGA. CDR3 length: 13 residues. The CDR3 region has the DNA TGTGCCAGCAGCTTCGGGACAGGGTATGGCTACACCTTC. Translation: CASSFGTGYGYTF.

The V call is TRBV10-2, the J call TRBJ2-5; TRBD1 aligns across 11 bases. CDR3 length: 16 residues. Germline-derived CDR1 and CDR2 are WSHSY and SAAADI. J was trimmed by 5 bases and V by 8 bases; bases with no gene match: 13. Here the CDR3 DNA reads TGCGCCAGCCGAGAGTGGACAGGGGGCCTCGGGGAGACCCAGTACTTC. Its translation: CASREWTGGLGETQYF.

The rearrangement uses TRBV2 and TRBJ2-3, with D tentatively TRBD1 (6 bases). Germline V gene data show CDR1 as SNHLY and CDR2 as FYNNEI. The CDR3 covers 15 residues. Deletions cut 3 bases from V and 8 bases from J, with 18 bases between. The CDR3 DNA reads TGTGCCAGCAGTGACAGGGGTGGACGGGCGGGTACGCAGTATTTT. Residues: CASSDRGGRAGTQYF.

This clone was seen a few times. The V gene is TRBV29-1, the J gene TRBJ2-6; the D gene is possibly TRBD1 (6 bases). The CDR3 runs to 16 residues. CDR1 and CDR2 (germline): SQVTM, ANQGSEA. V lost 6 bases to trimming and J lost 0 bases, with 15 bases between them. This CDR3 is CSVPLTGISGANVLTF. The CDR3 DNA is TGCAGCGTCCCCCTAACAGGGATCTCTGGGGCCAACGTCCTGACTTTC.

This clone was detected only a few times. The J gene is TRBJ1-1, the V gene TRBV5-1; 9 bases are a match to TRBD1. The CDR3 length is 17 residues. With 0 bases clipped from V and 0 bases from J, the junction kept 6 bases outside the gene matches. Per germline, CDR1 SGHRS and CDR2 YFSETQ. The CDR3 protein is CASSLAQGAFMNTEAFF. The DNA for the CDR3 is TGCGCCAGCAGCTTGGCACAGGGGGCTTTCATGAACACTGAAGCTTTCTTT. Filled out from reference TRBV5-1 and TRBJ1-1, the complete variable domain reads KAGVTQTPRYLIKTRGQQVTLSCSPISGHRSVSWYQQTPGQGLQFLFEYFSETQRNKGNFPGRFSGRQFSNSRSEMNVSTLELGDSALYLCASSLAQGAFMNTEAFFGQGTRLTVV.

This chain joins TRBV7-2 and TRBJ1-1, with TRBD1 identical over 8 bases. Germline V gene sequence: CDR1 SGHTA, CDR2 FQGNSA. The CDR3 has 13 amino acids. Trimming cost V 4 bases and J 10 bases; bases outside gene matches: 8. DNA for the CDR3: TGTGCCAGCAGCTACAAGGACAGGGTTTCAGCTTTCTTT. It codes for CASSYKDRVSAFF.

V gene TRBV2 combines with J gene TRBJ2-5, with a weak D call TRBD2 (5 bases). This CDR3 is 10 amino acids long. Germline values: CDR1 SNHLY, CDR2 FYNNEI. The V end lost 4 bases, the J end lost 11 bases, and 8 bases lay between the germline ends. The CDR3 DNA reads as TGTGCCAGCAGTGTTGGGGAGCAGTACTTC. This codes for CASSVGEQYF.

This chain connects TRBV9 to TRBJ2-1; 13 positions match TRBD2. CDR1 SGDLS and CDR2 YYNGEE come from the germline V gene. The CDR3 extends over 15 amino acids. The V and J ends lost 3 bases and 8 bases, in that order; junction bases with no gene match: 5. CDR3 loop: CASSERTSGSYEQFF. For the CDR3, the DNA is TGTGCCAGCAGCGAACGGACTAGCGGGAGCTATGAGCAGTTCTTC. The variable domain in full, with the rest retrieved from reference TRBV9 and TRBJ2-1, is DSGVTQTPKHLITATGQRVTLRCSPRSGDLSVYWYQQSLDQGLQFLIQYYNGEERAKGNILERFSAQQFPDLHSELNLSSLELGDSALYFCASSERTSGSYEQFFGPGTRLTVL.

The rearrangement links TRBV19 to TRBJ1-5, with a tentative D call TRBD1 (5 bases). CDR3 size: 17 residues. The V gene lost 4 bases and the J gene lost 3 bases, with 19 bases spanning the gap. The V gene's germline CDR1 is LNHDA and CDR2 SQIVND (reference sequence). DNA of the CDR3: TGTGCCAGTAGTAAGGGGCGGGGGGGGTCGGACAATCAGCCCCAGCATTTT. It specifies CASSKGRGGSDNQPQHF.

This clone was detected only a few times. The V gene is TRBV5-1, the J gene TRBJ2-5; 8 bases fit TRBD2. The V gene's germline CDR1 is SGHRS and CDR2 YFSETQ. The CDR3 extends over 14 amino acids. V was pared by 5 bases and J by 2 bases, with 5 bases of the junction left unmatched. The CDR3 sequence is CASSRTSGQETQYF. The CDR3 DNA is TGCGCCAGCAGTCGTACTAGCGGTCAAGAGACCCAGTACTTC.

The CDR3 bases are TGTGCCAGCAGCTCGGGACTTAACACAGATACGCAGTATTTT. It encodes CASSSGLNTDTQYF. This rearrangement joins TRBV7-3 to TRBJ2-3, with D perhaps TRBD2 (6 bases). CDR3 length: 14 residues. CDR1 and CDR2 from the germline V gene are SGHTA and FQGTGA. The V end lost 4 bases, the J end lost 2 bases, and 10 bases lay between the germline ends.

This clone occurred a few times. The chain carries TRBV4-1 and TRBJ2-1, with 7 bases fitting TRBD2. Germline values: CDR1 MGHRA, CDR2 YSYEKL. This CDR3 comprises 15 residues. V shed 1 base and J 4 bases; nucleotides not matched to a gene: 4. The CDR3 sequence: CASSQGSSGYNEQFF. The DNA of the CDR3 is TGCGCCAGCAGCCAAGGTTCTAGCGGATACAATGAGCAGTTCTTC.

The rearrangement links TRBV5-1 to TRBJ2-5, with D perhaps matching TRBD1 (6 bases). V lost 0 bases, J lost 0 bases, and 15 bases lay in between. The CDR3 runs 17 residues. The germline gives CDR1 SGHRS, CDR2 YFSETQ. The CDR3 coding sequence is TGCGCCAGCAGCTTGGTCCCCCCGGACAGCAACCAAGAGACCCAGTACTTC. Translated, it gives CASSLVPPDSNQETQYF.

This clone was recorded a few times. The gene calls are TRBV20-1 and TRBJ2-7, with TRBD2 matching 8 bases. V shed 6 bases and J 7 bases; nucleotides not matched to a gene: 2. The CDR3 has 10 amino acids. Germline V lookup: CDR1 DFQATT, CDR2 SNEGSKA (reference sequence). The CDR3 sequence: CSALAGEQYF. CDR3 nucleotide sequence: TGCAGTGCCTTAGCGGGAGAGCAGTACTTC.

In DNA, the CDR3 is TGTGCCAGCACCGGTTGGAACACTGAAGCTTTCTTT. Residues: CASTGWNTEAFF. The chain couples TRBV6-5 to TRBJ1-1; no clear D gene. The V and J ends lost 7 bases and 1 base respectively, with 7 bases between them. Germline V gives CDR1 MNHEY, CDR2 SVGAGI. The CDR3 runs to 12 residues.

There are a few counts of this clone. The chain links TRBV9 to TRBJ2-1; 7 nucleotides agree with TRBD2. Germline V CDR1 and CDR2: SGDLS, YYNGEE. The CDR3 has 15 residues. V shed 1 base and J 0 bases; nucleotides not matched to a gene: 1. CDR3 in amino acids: CASSVSGVSYNEQFF. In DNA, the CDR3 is TGTGCCAGCAGCGTAAGCGGGGTCTCCTACAATGAGCAGTTCTTC.

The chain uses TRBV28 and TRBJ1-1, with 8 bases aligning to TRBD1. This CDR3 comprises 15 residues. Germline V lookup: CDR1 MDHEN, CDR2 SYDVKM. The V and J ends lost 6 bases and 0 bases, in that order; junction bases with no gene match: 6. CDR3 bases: TGTGCCAGCAGGGCTCCGGGACAGGTGAACACTGAAGCTTTCTTT. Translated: CASRAPGQVNTEAFF.

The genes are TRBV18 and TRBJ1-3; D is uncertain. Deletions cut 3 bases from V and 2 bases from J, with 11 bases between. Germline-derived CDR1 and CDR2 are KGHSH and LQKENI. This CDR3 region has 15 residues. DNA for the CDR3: TGTGCCAGCTCACCGGAGGGATCGCCTGGAAACACCATATATTTT. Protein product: CASSPEGSPGNTIYF.

The CDR3 DNA reads as TGTGCCAGCAGCGTTGGGCAGTTCTATGGCTACACCTTC. This translates into CASSVGQFYGYTF. The chain recombines TRBV9 with TRBJ1-2; unclear D gene. The germline V gene encodes CDR1 SGDLS and CDR2 YYNGEE. V shed 2 bases and J shed 4 bases, with 9 bases lying between them. The CDR3 loop spans 13 amino acids.

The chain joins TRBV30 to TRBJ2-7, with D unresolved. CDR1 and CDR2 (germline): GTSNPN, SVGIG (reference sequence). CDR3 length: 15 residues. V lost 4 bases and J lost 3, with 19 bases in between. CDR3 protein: CAWTNLGRDRYEQYF. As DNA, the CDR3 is TGTGCCTGGACCAATCTGGGCCGCGACCGCTACGAGCAGTACTTC.

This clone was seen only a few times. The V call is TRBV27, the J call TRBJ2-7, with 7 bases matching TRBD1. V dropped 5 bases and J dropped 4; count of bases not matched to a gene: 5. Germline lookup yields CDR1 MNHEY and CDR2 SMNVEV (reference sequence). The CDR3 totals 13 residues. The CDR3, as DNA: TGTGCCAGCAGTCCGGGACAGTTTTACGAGCAGTACTTC. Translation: CASSPGQFYEQYF.

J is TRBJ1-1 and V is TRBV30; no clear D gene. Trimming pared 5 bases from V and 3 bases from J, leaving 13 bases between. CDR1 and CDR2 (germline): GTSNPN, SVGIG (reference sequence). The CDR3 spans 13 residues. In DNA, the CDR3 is TGTGCCTGGGGCAACTCGAGGTACACTGAAGCTTTCTTT. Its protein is CAWGNSRYTEAFF.

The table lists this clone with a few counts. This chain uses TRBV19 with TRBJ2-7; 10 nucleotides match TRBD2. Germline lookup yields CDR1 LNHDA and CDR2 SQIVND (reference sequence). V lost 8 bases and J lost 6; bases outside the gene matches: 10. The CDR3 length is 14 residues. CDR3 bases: TGTGCCAGTCGCCCACTAGCGGGAACCCGCGAGCAGTACTTC. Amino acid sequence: CASRPLAGTREQYF.

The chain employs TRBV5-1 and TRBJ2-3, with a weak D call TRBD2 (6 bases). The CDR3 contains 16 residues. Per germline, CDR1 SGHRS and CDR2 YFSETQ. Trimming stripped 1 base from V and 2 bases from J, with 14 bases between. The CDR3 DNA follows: TGCGCCAGCAGCTTGCCTGGGGAGGCCTCCACAGATACGCAGTATTTT. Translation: CASSLPGEASTDTQYF.

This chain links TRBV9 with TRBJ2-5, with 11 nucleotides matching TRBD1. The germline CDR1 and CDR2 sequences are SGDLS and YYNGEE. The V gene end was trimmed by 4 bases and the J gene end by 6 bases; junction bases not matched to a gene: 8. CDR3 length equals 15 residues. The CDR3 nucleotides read TGTGCCAGCAGCCTCCGGGACAGGGGGGATCAGACCCAGTACTTC. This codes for CASSLRDRGDQTQYF.

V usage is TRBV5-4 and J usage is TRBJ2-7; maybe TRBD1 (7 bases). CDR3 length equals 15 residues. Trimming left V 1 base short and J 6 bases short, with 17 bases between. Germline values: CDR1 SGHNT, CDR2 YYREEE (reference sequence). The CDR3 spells CASSLSGGGGSEQYF. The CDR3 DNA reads TGTGCCAGCAGCTTGTCAGGAGGGGGCGGATCCGAGCAGTACTTC.